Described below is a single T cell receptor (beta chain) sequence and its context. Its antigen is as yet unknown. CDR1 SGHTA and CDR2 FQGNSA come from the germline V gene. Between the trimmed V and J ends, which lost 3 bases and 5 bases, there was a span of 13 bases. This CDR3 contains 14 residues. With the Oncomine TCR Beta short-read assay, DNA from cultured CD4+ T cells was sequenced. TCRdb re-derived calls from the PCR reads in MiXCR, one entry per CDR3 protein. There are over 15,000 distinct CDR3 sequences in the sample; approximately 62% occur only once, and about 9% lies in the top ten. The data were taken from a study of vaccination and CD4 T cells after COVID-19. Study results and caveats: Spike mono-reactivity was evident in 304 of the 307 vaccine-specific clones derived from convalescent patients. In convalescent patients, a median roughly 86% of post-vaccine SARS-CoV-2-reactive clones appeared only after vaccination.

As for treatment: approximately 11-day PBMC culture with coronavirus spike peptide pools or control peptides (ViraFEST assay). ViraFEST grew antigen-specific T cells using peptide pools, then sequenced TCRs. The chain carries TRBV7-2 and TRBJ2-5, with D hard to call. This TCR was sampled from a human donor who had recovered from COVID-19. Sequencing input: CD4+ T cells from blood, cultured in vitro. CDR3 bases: TGTGCCAGCAGCTTTTCGGGTTTTGAGGAGACCCAGTACTTC. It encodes CASSFSGFEETQYF.